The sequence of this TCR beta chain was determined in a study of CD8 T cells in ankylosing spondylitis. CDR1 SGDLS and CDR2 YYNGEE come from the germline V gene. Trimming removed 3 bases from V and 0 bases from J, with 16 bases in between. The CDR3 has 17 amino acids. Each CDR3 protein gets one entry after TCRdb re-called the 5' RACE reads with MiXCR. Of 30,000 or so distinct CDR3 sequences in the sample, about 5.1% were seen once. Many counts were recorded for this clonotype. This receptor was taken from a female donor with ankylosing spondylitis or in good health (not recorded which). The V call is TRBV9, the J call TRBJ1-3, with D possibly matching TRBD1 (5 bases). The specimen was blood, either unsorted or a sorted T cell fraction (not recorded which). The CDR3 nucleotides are TGTGCCAGCAGCGCGCCCCGGGGCGAGCTCTCTGGAAACACCATATATTTT. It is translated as CASSAPRGELSGNTIYF.